The clone carrying this T cell receptor (beta chain) was found once. Its antigen is still unknown. This may arise from a read error, as a much more abundant clone is one base away. Germline V gene sequence: CDR1 SGHVS, CDR2 FQNEAQ. Deletions cut 5 bases from V and 8 bases from J, with 15 bases between. The CDR3 totals 14 residues. From the reads, TCRdb called clonotypes with MiXCR, one entry per CDR3 protein. This repertoire shows 200,000 or so distinct CDR3 sequences, approximately 19% found once; its top ten account for less than 3.5%. This specimen belongs to a study of T cell repertoires in cytomegalovirus infection. Study context: CMV infection plus the matching HLA type was flagged by public TCR beta signatures.

Findings of the study overall: Carriers of CMV and the relevant HLA type were discriminated by public TCR beta frequency. Dominating the ex vivo response were TCR beta clonotypes that were CMV-specific and HLA-C-restricted.

Input material: PBMCs. The chain has TRBV7-8 and TRBJ1-4; no firm D call. This TCR came from a human donor in good health (CMV status not recorded). Some clones in this sample may be carry-over from other donors' samples. As DNA, the CDR3 is TGTGCCAGCAGCCTCTGGGTCTCCTGGGAAAAACTGTTTTTT. Amino acid sequence: CASSLWVSWEKLFF.